These T cell receptor beta chains were read from a single sample in a study of beta chain features in type 1 diabetes. TCRdb's table, derived via immunoSEQ multiplex PCR, lists solely in-frame clones and lacks some. Seen here are 640,000 or so clones, more than 13% observed once, and the top ten hold approximately 0.042%. The sample consisted of naive CD4+ T cells from blood. The receptors stem from a man aged 18 to 30 with type 1 diabetes. Both conserved end residues are part of each CDR3. The order of the fields is clone size, V gene, J gene, D gene, CDR3 DNA, CDR3 protein. The D gene is left open where the match is weak. Clone size is shown for a subset of rows, as once, few, many or a class of expanded clone.

>NA|TRBV2|TRBJ2-7|TRBD2
TGTGCCAGCAGTTATACTAGCGGGAGCTACTTC
CASSYTSGSYF
>NA|TRBV29-1|TRBJ1-4|NA
TGCAGCGTTGAAACTAATGAAAAACTGTTTTTT
CSVETNEKLFF
>few|TRBV29-1|TRBJ2-5|TRBD1
TGCAGCGTTTCGGACAGGGGATCAGAGACCCAGTACTTC
CSVSDRGSETQYF
>few|TRBV7-2|TRBJ2-7|NA
TGTGCCAGCAGCTTGGGACTGAACTACGAGCAGTACTTC
CASSLGLNYEQYF
>NA|TRBV28|TRBJ1-2|TRBD1
TGTGCCAGCAGCCCACCCCAGGGGGGTAACTATGGCTACACCTTC
CASSPPQGGNYGYTF
>NA|TRBV6-5|TRBJ2-3|NA
TGTGCCAGCAGTTACTCAGGGGATTTCGGCACAGATACGCAGTATTTT
CASSYSGDFGTDTQYF
>NA|TRBV9|TRBJ2-3|TRBD2
TGTGCCAGCAGCGTAGGTCCCACTAGCGGGGGCACAGATACGCAGTATTTT
CASSVGPTSGGTDTQYF
>few|TRBV7-2|TRBJ1-2|NA
TGTGCCAGCAGCAGCCGAGAGCGCAGCGCCTATGGCTACACCTTC
CASSSRERSAYGYTF
>NA|TRBV2|TRBJ1-2|NA
TGTGCCAGCAGTGAGCCCCCGGGCTACACCTTC
CASSEPPGYTF
>NA|TRBV25-1|TRBJ1-1|NA
TGTGCCAGCAGTCGCGACCCGAACACTGAAGCTTTCTTT
CASSRDPNTEAFF
>NA|TRBV30|TRBJ2-7|NA
TGTGCCTGGAGTTATTCCCCCTACGAGCAGTACTTC
CAWSYSPYEQYF
>few|TRBV29-1|TRBJ2-1|NA
TGCAGCGTGGACGGGGGTTTGGATGAGCAGTTCTTC
CSVDGGLDEQFF
>NA|TRBV5-1|TRBJ2-1|TRBD2
TGCGCCAGCAGCTTGAACGGGAGGGCCCTCAATGAGCAGTTCTTC
CASSLNGRALNEQFF
>few|TRBV7-9|TRBJ1-5|NA
TGTGCCAGCAGCTTAGTCGGTAATCAGCCCCAGCATTTT
CASSLVGNQPQHF
>few|TRBV6-1|TRBJ2-7|NA
TGTGCCTCCCAAAGGGACACCAAGTTATACGAGCAGTACTTC
CASQRDTKLYEQYF
>NA|TRBV28|TRBJ2-6|TRBD1
TGTGCCAGCAGCCGGCCACGACAGGGTCTGGGGGCCAACGTCCTGACTTTC
CASSRPRQGLGANVLTF
>NA|TRBV18|TRBJ2-4|TRBD2
TGTGCCAGCTCCCTCAGCGGGGGACAAAACATTCAGTACTTC
CASSLSGGQNIQYF
>NA|TRBV30|TRBJ2-1|NA
TGTGCCTTCGGGGCTTACAATGAGCAGTTCTTC
CAFGAYNEQFF
>few|TRBV7-2|TRBJ2-6|NA
TGTGCCAGCAGCCTGGCCGTTAACTCTGGGGCCAACGTCCTGACTTTC
CASSLAVNSGANVLTF
>NA|TRBV30|TRBJ2-5|NA
TGTGCCTGGAGTGGAGGAGGAAAAGAGACCCAGTACTTC
CAWSGGGKETQYF
>NA|TRBV7-2|TRBJ2-7|NA
TGTGCCAGCAGCTCGATGACGGCATCCTACGAGCAGTACTTC
CASSSMTASYEQYF
>few|TRBV10-3|TRBJ2-1|NA
TGTGCCACCATGACTAGGGAATCCTACAATGAGCAGTTCTTC
CATMTRESYNEQFF
>few|TRBV11-1|TRBJ2-7|NA
TGTGCCAGCAGCTTCCTTCAAGGGGGTTCCTACGAGCAGTACTTC
CASSFLQGGSYEQYF
>NA|TRBV5-6|TRBJ2-7|TRBD1
TGTGCCAGCACCTCCGGGCTCCTATCGGGACAGGGACCCTACGAGCAGTACTTC
CASTSGLLSGQGPYEQYF
>few|TRBV7-2|TRBJ2-7|TRBD1
TGTGCCAGCAGCTTGGACAGGGCCTACGAGCAGTACTTC
CASSLDRAYEQYF
>few|TRBV7-2|TRBJ2-5|TRBD2
TGTGCCAGCAGCTCGAGGACTAGCGGACAAGAGACCCAGTACTTC
CASSSRTSGQETQYF
>few|TRBV7-3|TRBJ2-5|NA
TGTGCCAGCAGCCCAGTTAGCGGAGAGACCCAGTACTTC
CASSPVSGETQYF
>NA|TRBV18|TRBJ2-7|NA
TGTGCCAGCTCACCAGGGGCGGCCTCCTACGAGCAGTACTTC
CASSPGAASYEQYF
>NA|TRBV5-1|TRBJ1-2|TRBD1
TGCGCCAGCAGCTTGGACGGACAGGGGGCTGGCTACACCTTC
CASSLDGQGAGYTF
>NA|TRBV14|TRBJ2-1|TRBD2
TGTGCCAGCAGCCAAGCTAGCGGGAGGAATGAGCAGTTCTTC
CASSQASGRNEQFF
>few|TRBV19|TRBJ1-2|NA
TGTGCCACTACCCCGGGACAAAGGATCTATGGCTACACCTTC
CATTPGQRIYGYTF
>NA|TRBV4-1|TRBJ2-7|TRBD2
TGCGCCAGCAGCCGAATCCCGGGACTAGTGTTCTACGAGAAGTACTTC
CASSRIPGLVFYEKYF
>few|TRBV29-1|TRBJ2-1|NA
TGCAGCGTTACTGACACCGCGCAGGGGAATGAGCAGTTCTTC
CSVTDTAQGNEQFF
>NA|TRBV27|TRBJ1-2|NA
TGTGCCAGCAGTTTACTTGGGGCCACCTCACATGGCTACACCTTC
CASSLLGATSHGYTF
>NA|TRBV7-2|TRBJ1-2|TRBD1
TGTGCCAGCAGCCCTAAGTCGGGACAGGGTTTTGGCTACACCTTC
CASSPKSGQGFGYTF
>NA|TRBV6-6|TRBJ1-1|NA
TGTGCCAGCAGTTACTCGAGGGCAGGGAACACTGAAGCTTTCTTT
CASSYSRAGNTEAFF
>few|TRBV11-3|TRBJ2-2|NA
TGTGCCAGCAGCTTAGACCCTTCCGGGGAGCTGTTTTTT
CASSLDPSGELFF
>few|TRBV29-1|TRBJ2-3|TRBD1
TGCAGCGTTGGTCAGGGGGTGGGAGGCACAGATACGCAGTATTTT
CSVGQGVGGTDTQYF
>NA|TRBV7-9|TRBJ1-1|NA
TGTGCCAGCAGTCTAAATAGTCAGTTCACTGAAGCTTTCTTT
CASSLNSQFTEAFF
>NA|TRBV5-6|TRBJ2-7|NA
TGTGCCAGCAGGATTCAGGGCTACGAGCAGTACTTC
CASRIQGYEQYF
>few|TRBV19|TRBJ2-6|NA
TGTGCCAGTAGTAGACAAGCTGGGGCCAACGTCCTGACTTTC
CASSRQAGANVLTF
>NA|TRBV7-7|TRBJ2-3|NA
TGTGCTAGCAGCCCGCGGGGACAGCACACAGATACGCAGTATTTT
CASSPRGQHTDTQYF
>NA|TRBV19|TRBJ2-4|TRBD1
TGTGCCAGTAGTGCCACCCGCTTGGGACAGGGAACTAAAAACATTCAGTACTTC
CASSATRLGQGTKNIQYF
>NA|TRBV18|TRBJ2-3|NA
TGTGCCAGCTCACCAGGAGGGGAAGGGAATACGCAGTATTTT
CASSPGGEGNTQYF
>once|TRBV19|TRBJ2-7|NA
TGTGCCAGTAGTATCGGGACACAACCCAGCTCCTACGAGCAGTACTTC
CASSIGTQPSSYEQYF
>NA|TRBV5-4|TRBJ1-1|NA
TGTGCCAGCAGCTCCCCCAAGGCCTTGGGGAACACTGAAGCTTTCTTT
CASSSPKALGNTEAFF
>few|TRBV18|TRBJ2-7|NA
TGTGCCAGCTCACCGGCAGGTTCGGACTTCGAGCAGTACTTC
CASSPAGSDFEQYF
>few|TRBV7-3|TRBJ2-5|NA
TGTGCCAGCAGCCCCCGGGTAGGATCACAAGAGACCCAGTACTTC
CASSPRVGSQETQYF
>NA|TRBV6-6|TRBJ2-7|NA
TGTGCCAGCAGTACGGACCTCGAGCAGTACTTC
CASSTDLEQYF
>NA|TRBV7-9|TRBJ2-3|TRBD1
TGTGCCAGCAGCCTCATGGCAGGGGGCGATGGTACGCAGTATTTT
CASSLMAGGDGTQYF
>few|TRBV6-6|TRBJ2-7|NA
TGTGCCAGCACCTCGACAGACTTTACCTACGAGCAGTACTTC
CASTSTDFTYEQYF
>NA|TRBV15|TRBJ2-2|TRBD1
TGTGCCACCAGCGACAGGGTTGGCACCGGGGAGCTGTTTTTT
CATSDRVGTGELFF
>NA|TRBV15|TRBJ2-6|TRBD1
TGTGCCACCAGCAGAGATAGGGGCAGGGGGCTATCTGGGGCCAACGTCCTGACTTTC
CATSRDRGRGLSGANVLTF
>NA|TRBV4-2|TRBJ2-3|TRBD2
TGTGCCAGCAGCCAAGATCAAGCTAGCGGGGGGGCAGCAGATACGCAGTATTTT
CASSQDQASGGAADTQYF
>NA|TRBV11-3|TRBJ2-2|TRBD2
TGTGCCAGCAGCTTAGCTGCGGGAGTCACCGGGGAGCTGTTTTTT
CASSLAAGVTGELFF
>few|TRBV7-3|TRBJ2-1|TRBD2
TGTGCCAGCAGCTTAAGGCCGGCTAGCGGGGCTGAGGAGCAGTTCTTC
CASSLRPASGAEEQFF